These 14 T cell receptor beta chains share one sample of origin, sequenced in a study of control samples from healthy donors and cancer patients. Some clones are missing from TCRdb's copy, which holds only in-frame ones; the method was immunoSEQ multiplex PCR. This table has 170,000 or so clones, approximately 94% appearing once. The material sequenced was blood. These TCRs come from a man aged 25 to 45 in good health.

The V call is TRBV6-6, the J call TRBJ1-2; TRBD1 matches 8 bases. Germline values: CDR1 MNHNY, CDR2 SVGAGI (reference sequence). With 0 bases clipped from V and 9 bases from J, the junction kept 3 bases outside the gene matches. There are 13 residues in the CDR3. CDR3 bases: TGTGCCAGCAGTTACTCGAGGGACAGGAGCTACACCTTC. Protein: CASSYSRDRSYTF.

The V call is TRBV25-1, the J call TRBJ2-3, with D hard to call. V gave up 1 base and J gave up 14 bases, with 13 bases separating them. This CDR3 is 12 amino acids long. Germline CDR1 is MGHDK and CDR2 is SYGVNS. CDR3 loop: CASSESGRYVYF. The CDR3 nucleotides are TGTGCCAGCAGTGAATCCGGGCGGTACGTGTATTTT.

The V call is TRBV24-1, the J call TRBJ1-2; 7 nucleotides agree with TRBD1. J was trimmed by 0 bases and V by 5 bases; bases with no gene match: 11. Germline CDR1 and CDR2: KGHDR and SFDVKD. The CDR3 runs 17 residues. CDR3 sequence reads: CATSGSPGTDSNYGYTF. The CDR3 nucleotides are TGTGCCACCAGTGGCTCCCCCGGGACAGACTCTAACTATGGCTACACCTTC.

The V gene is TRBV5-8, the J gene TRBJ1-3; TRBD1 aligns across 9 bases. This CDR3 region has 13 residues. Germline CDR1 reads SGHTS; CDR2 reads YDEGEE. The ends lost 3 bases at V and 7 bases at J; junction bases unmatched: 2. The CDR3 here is CASSWDRANTIYF. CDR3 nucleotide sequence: TGTGCCAGCAGCTGGGACAGGGCGAACACCATATATTTT. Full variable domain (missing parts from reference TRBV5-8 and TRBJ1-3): EAGVTQSPTHLIKTRGQQATLRCSPISGHTSVYWYQQALGLGLQFLLWYDEGEERNRGNFPPRFSGRQFPNYSSELNVNALELEDSALYLCASSWDRANTIYFGEGSWLTVV.

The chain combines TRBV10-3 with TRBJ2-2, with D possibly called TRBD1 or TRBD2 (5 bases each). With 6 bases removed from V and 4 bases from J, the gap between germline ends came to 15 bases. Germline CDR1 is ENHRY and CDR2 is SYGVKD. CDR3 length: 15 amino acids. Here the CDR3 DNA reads TGTGCCATCAGGGGAGAGACAGCTCCCACCGGGGAGCTGTTTTTT. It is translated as CAIRGETAPTGELFF.

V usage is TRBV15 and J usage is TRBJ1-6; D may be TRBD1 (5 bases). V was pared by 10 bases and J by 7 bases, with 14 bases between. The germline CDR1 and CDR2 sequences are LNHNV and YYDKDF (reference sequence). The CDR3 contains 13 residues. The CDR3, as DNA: TGTGCCATCTCGCGGGACCCAAATTCACCCCTCCACTTT. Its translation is CAISRDPNSPLHF.

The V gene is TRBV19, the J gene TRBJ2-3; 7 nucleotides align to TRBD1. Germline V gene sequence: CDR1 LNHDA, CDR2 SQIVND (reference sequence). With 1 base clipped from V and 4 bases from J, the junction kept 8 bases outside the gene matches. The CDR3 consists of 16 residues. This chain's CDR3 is CASSIAAGQGADTQYF. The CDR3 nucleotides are TGTGCCAGTAGTATAGCCGCCGGGCAGGGGGCAGATACGCAGTATTTT. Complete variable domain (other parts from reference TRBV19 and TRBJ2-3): DGGITQSPKYLFRKEGQNVTLSCEQNLNHDAMYWYRQDPGQGLRLIYYSQIVNDFQKGDIAEGYSVSREKKESFPLTVTSAQKNPTAFYLCASSIAAGQGADTQYFGPGTRLTVL.

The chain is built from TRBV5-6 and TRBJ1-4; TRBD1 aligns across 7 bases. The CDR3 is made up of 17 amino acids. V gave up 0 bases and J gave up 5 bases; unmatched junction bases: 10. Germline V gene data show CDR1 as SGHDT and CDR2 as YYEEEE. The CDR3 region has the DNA TGTGCCAGCAGCTTGGCTGCCCCCGGGACAGTAAATGAAAAACTGTTTTTT. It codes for CASSLAAPGTVNEKLFF.

CDR3 protein: CASSSDWTSYEQYF. CDR3 DNA: TGTGCCAGCAGTTCTGACTGGACGAGCTACGAGCAGTACTTC. The rearrangement joins TRBV28 to TRBJ2-7; no reliable D call. This CDR3 has 14 amino acids. V lost 4 bases to trimming and J lost 3 bases, with 13 bases between them. Germline V CDR1 and CDR2: MDHEN, SYDVKM.

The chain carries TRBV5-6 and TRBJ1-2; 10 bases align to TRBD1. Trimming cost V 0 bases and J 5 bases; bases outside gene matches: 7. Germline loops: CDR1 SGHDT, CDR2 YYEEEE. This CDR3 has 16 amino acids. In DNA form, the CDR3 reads TGTGCCAGCAGCTTGGACGGGGGACAGGGGAGGTATGGCTACACCTTC. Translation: CASSLDGGQGRYGYTF.

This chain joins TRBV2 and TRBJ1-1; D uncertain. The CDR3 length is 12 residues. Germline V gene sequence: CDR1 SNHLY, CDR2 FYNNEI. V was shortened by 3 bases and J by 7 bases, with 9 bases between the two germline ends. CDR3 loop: CASSDGLFEAFF. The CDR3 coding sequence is TGTGCCAGCAGTGATGGACTTTTTGAAGCTTTCTTT.

CDR3 loop: CASTGGANEQFF. For the CDR3, the DNA is TGTGCCAGCACTGGCGGAGCCAATGAGCAGTTCTTC. J is TRBJ2-1 and V is TRBV6-5; D is unclear. Trimming removed 7 bases from V and 6 bases from J, with 10 bases in between. This CDR3 spans 12 amino acids. Germline CDR1 and CDR2: MNHEY and SVGAGI.

Here the CDR3 DNA reads TGTGCCAGTAGTACGCCGGGACAGGGTAGCACTGAAGCTTTCTTT. Translated, it gives CASSTPGQGSTEAFF. The rearrangement uses TRBV19 and TRBJ1-1, with 9 positions matching TRBD1. J lost 4 bases, V lost 4 bases, and 7 bases had no gene match. Germline assignment: CDR1 LNHDA and CDR2 SQIVND (reference sequence). The CDR3 is 15 residues long.

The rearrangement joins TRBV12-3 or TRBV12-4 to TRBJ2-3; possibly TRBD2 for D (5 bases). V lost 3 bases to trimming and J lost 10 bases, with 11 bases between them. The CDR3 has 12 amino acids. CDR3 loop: CASSFQEAAQYF. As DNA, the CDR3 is TGTGCCAGCAGTTTCCAAGAAGCGGCGCAGTATTTT.